This T cell receptor beta chain stems from a study of CD8 T cells in ankylosing spondylitis. TCRdb re-called the 5' RACE reads with MiXCR, one entry per CDR3 protein. The sample has around 42,000 distinct CDR3 sequences, approximately 2.6% seen once; the top ten hold approximately 4.2%. This clonotype showed up many times. The germline CDR1 and CDR2 sequences are SGDLS and YYNGEE. The trim removed 0 bases at V and 6 bases at J, leaving 8 bases unmatched. This CDR3 spans 16 amino acids. The V call is TRBV9, the J call TRBJ2-2; 7 nucleotides align to TRBD2. The sequence was collected from a male donor with ankylosing spondylitis or in good health (not recorded which). Material for sequencing was blood, either unsorted or a sorted T cell fraction (not recorded which). The CDR3 protein is CASSVEGGSVAGELFF. As DNA, the CDR3 is TGTGCCAGCAGCGTAGAGGGCGGGAGTGTTGCCGGGGAGCTGTTTTTT.